A selection of T cell receptor beta chains follows, all from one sample in a study of control samples from healthy donors and cancer patients. Data came from immunoSEQ multiplex PCR; TCRdb stores just in-frame clones and leaves some out. The repertoire consists of roughly 86,000 clones, with roughly 89% occurring once and the leading ten covering more than 15%. The sequenced sample was blood. The receptors were gathered from a man under 40 in good health. The CDR3 runs from the conserved cysteine through the conserved F or W. The D gene is left open where the match is weak. The size field is filled for only some rows; it gives once, few, many or a size class.

J | V | D | size | length | CDR3 | DNA
TRBJ1-1 | TRBV9 | TRBD1 | - | 17 | CASSGRDRGLSGTEAFF | TGTGCCAGCAGCGGACGGGACAGGGGGCTTTCGGGCACTGAAGCTTTCTTT
TRBJ1-1 | TRBV30 | - | - | 14 | CAWSTGFLGTEAFF | TGTGCCTGGAGCACAGGGTTCTTAGGCACTGAAGCTTTCTTT
TRBJ1-1 | TRBV19 | - | - | 15 | CASSWGVLGTTEAFF | TGTGCCAGTAGTTGGGGAGTTCTGGGGACCACTGAAGCTTTCTTT
TRBJ2-1 | TRBV5-1 | TRBD2 | once | 15 | CASSEGLAVYNEQFF | TGCGCCAGCAGCGAGGGACTAGCGGTGTACAATGAGCAGTTCTTC
TRBJ2-3 | TRBV3-1/TRBV3-2 | - | - | 15 | CASSQEPGSTDTQYF | TGTGCCAGCAGCCAAGAACCAGGGAGCACAGATACGCAGTATTTT
TRBJ2-1 | TRBV19 | - | - | 16 | CASSIVSSSSYNEQFF | TGTGCCAGTAGTATAGTCAGCTCGAGCTCCTACAATGAGCAGTTCTTC
TRBJ2-2 | TRBV7-7 | TRBD1 | - | 15 | CASSFGTANTGELFF | TGTGCTAGCAGCTTCGGGACAGCGAACACCGGGGAGCTGTTTTTT
TRBJ1-2 | TRBV5-1 | TRBD1 | - | 15 | CASSLAPQGNYGYTF | TGCGCCAGCAGCTTGGCGCCACAGGGGAACTATGGCTACACCTTC
TRBJ2-5 | TRBV19 | TRBD2 | - | 13 | CASSGEGSETQYF | TGTGCCAGTAGTGGGGAGGGGTCAGAGACCCAGTACTTC
TRBJ2-7 | TRBV30 | TRBD2 | - | 15 | CAWAPLAASSYEQYF | TGTGCCTGGGCCCCCCTAGCGGCGAGCTCCTACGAGCAGTACTTC
TRBJ2-5 | TRBV30 | TRBD2 | - | 14 | CAWSFSGIQETQYF | TGTGCCTGGAGTTTTAGCGGGATTCAAGAGACCCAGTACTTC
TRBJ1-4 | TRBV6-1 | - | - | 15 | CASSEARVLVEKLFF | TGTGCCAGCAGTGAAGCAAGGGTCCTGGTTGAAAAACTGTTTTTT
TRBJ1-5 | TRBV28 | - | - | 14 | CASSSEISNQPQHF | TGTGCCAGCAGCTCAGAAATTAGCAATCAGCCCCAGCATTTT
TRBJ2-3 | TRBV15 | - | - | 13 | CATSPLRGDTQYF | TGTGCCACCAGCCCACTTCGGGGAGATACGCAGTATTTT
TRBJ2-1 | TRBV7-3 | - | - | 11 | CASSLGDEQFF | TGTGCCAGCAGCTTGGGCGATGAGCAGTTCTTC
TRBJ1-2 | TRBV5-1 | - | few | 15 | CASSFGRAFNYGYTF | TGCGCCAGCAGCTTCGGCAGAGCATTTAACTATGGCTACACCTTC
TRBJ1-1 | TRBV5-6 | - | - | 15 | CASRSWGDMNTEAFF | TGTGCCAGCAGATCCTGGGGGGACATGAACACTGAAGCTTTCTTT
TRBJ1-6 | TRBV19 | TRBD1 | - | 18 | CASSILSGQGYPNSPLHF | TGTGCCAGTAGTATACTATCGGGACAGGGGTATCCTAATTCACCCCTCCACTTT
TRBJ1-4 | TRBV9 | - | - | 14 | CASSVEASNEKLFF | TGTGCCAGCAGCGTAGAGGCAAGTAATGAAAAACTGTTTTTT
TRBJ1-2 | TRBV19 | - | - | 13 | CASRESSNYGYTF | TGTGCCAGTCGAGAAAGTAGTAACTATGGCTACACCTTC
TRBJ1-6 | TRBV6-4 | - | once | 13 | CASYPRLSSPLHF | TGTGCCAGCTATCCACGGCTCTCTTCACCCCTCCACTTT
TRBJ1-1 | TRBV6-5 | TRBD1 | - | 13 | CASSSRGRTEAFF | TGTGCCAGCAGTAGCAGGGGGAGGACTGAAGCTTTCTTT
TRBJ2-7 | TRBV2 | TRBD1 | - | 11 | CASGRGLEQYF | TGTGCCAGCGGCAGGGGGCTCGAGCAGTACTTC
TRBJ2-1 | TRBV7-2 | TRBD1 | - | 15 | CASSPTGSLYNEQFF | TGTGCCAGCAGCCCGACAGGGAGCCTCTACAATGAGCAGTTCTTC
TRBJ2-6 | TRBV7-6 | TRBD1 | - | 19 | CASSPLVEDREPGANVLTF | TGTGCCAGCAGCCCACTCGTGGAGGACAGGGAACCCGGGGCCAACGTCCTGACTTTC
TRBJ2-5 | TRBV5-4 | TRBD2 | - | 16 | CASSHGTSGGQETQYF | TGTGCCAGCAGCCATGGGACTAGCGGGGGCCAAGAGACCCAGTACTTC
TRBJ1-1 | TRBV3-1/TRBV3-2 | - | - | 13 | CASSQTENTEAFF | TGTGCCAGCAGCCAAACCGAGAACACTGAAGCTTTCTTT
TRBJ2-3 | TRBV12-3/TRBV12-4 | - | - | 12 | CASCRNTDTQYF | TGTGCCAGCTGCAGGAACACAGATACGCAGTATTTT
TRBJ2-3 | TRBV11-2 | TRBD2 | - | 15 | CASSRGLAGVDTQYF | TGTGCCAGCAGCCGCGGACTAGCGGGAGTAGATACGCAGTATTTT
TRBJ1-1 | TRBV10-1 | - | - | 13 | CASSDLGNTEAFF | TGCGCCAGCAGTGATCTAGGTAACACTGAAGCTTTCTTT
TRBJ2-1 | TRBV20-1 | TRBD2 | few | 14 | CSASEAGGPGEQFF | TGCAGTGCTAGTGAAGCGGGAGGGCCGGGTGAGCAGTTCTTC
TRBJ2-7 | TRBV20-1 | TRBD2 | - | 17 | CSASRARTSGTSYEQYF | TGCAGTGCTAGTAGGGCCCGTACTAGCGGGACCTCCTACGAGCAGTACTTC
TRBJ1-6 | TRBV5-6 | - | - | 18 | CASSSWGSLSSYNSPLHF | TGTGCCAGCAGCTCGTGGGGCAGTCTAAGCTCCTATAATTCACCCCTCCACTTT
TRBJ1-2 | TRBV18 | TRBD1 | - | 12 | CASSDRGNFYTF | TGTGCCAGCTCGGACAGGGGCAACTTTTACACCTTC
TRBJ2-2 | TRBV9 | - | - | 16 | CASSAGRGTFAGELFF | TGTGCCAGCAGCGCGGGACGAGGGACCTTTGCCGGGGAGCTGTTTTTT
TRBJ2-7 | TRBV30 | TRBD1 | - | 13 | CACSRGQGYEQYF | TGTGCCTGCAGTCGTGGACAGGGGTACGAGCAGTACTTC
TRBJ1-4 | TRBV28 | TRBD1 | - | 15 | CASSLQGTTNEKLFF | TGTGCCAGCAGCCTACAGGGGACAACTAATGAAAAACTGTTTTTT
TRBJ2-3 | TRBV30 | - | - | 16 | CAWSVLSSGLEGTQYF | TGTGCCTGGAGTGTTCTATCGTCGGGACTGGAGGGTACGCAGTATTTT
TRBJ1-2 | TRBV28 | - | - | 11 | CASFQTGGYTF | TGTGCCAGCTTCCAGACGGGAGGCTACACCTTC
TRBJ2-7 | TRBV3-1/TRBV3-2 | - | - | 15 | CASSFQQGNSNEQYF | TGTGCCAGCAGCTTTCAACAGGGAAACTCGAACGAGCAGTACTTC
TRBJ1-4 | TRBV5-1 | - | - | 14 | CASSFGGTNEKLFF | TGCGCCAGCAGCTTTGGGGGTACTAATGAAAAACTGTTTTTT
TRBJ1-4 | TRBV12-3/TRBV12-4 | - | - | 12 | CASTGPSEKLFF | TGTGCCAGCACCGGGCCCAGTGAAAAACTGTTTTTT
TRBJ2-1 | TRBV7-9 | - | - | 15 | CASSSGTTGYNEQFF | TGTGCCAGCAGCTCCGGGACAACAGGGTACAATGAGCAGTTCTTC
TRBJ1-1 | TRBV4-3 | - | - | 17 | CASSQVAPGPWMTEAFF | TGCGCCAGCAGCCAAGTGGCCCCGGGGCCGTGGATGACTGAAGCTTTCTTT
TRBJ2-3 | TRBV6-5 | TRBD2 | - | 13 | CACGGENTDTQYF | TGTGCCTGCGGGGGGGAGAACACAGATACGCAGTATTTT
TRBJ2-5 | TRBV7-9 | TRBD2 | - | 15 | CASSLTSGIQETQYF | TGTGCCAGCAGCTTAACTAGCGGGATCCAAGAGACCCAGTACTTC
TRBJ2-7 | TRBV14 | TRBD1 | - | 13 | CASRRQGANEQYF | TGTGCCAGCAGGCGTCAGGGGGCCAACGAGCAGTACTTC
TRBJ1-4 | TRBV7-2 | TRBD1 | once | 18 | CASSLAGTGRPNNEKLFF | TGTGCCAGCAGCTTAGCCGGGACAGGGAGGCCCAATAATGAAAAACTGTTTTTT
TRBJ1-1 | TRBV28 | TRBD1 | - | 13 | CASSLRGPRGAFF | TGTGCCAGCAGTCTAAGGGGGCCCAGGGGAGCTTTCTTT
TRBJ2-5 | TRBV10-3 | - | - | 14 | CAISVRDTQETQYF | TGTGCCATCAGTGTGCGGGACACCCAAGAGACCCAGTACTTC
TRBJ1-2 | TRBV6-5 | - | - | 15 | CASSYSPGRSYGYTF | TGTGCCAGCAGTTACTCGCCGGGGCGAAGCTATGGCTACACCTTC
TRBJ1-3 | TRBV10-3 | - | once | 13 | CAISAPKGNTIYF | TGTGCCATCAGCGCCCCGAAGGGAAACACCATATATTTT
TRBJ2-7 | TRBV7-9 | - | - | 14 | CASSLVGSSYEQYF | TGTGCCAGCAGCTTAGTAGGGAGTTCCTACGAGCAGTACTTC
TRBJ1-2 | TRBV3-1/TRBV3-2 | - | once | 13 | CASSWGHGGGYTF | TGTGCCAGCAGCTGGGGACACGGAGGAGGCTACACCTTC